These 22 T cell receptor beta chains share one sample of origin, sequenced in a study of cytomegalovirus exposure and HLA in healthy donors. The primer mix had 60 Vbeta and 13 Jbeta primers. Repertoires were generated with immunoSEQ multiplex PCR, while TCRdb's copy carries only in-frame clones and drops some. The profile shows about 85,000 clones, 70% to 80% of them singletons. The sequenced sample consisted of PBMCs. These receptors were obtained from a woman in her 50s in good health and CMV-seropositive.

The chain links TRBV6-1 to TRBJ2-3; 10 nucleotides match TRBD2. The CDR3 has 16 residues. The germline CDR1 and CDR2 sequences are MNHNS and SASEGT. Trimming cost V 4 bases and J 2 bases; bases outside gene matches: 6. CDR3 nucleotides: TGTGCCAGCAGTGTCCCTAGCGGGGGACACACAGATACGCAGTATTTT. Encoded protein: CASSVPSGGHTDTQYF.

The chain couples TRBV12-2 to TRBJ2-5; the D call TRBD1 from the table was never checked on the DNA. TRBV12-2 is noted as a pseudogene. The CDR3 covers 18 residues. Written as DNA, the CDR3 is TGTGCAAGTCGCTCTCGGACAGGGGGCGTAGCTGGCGGGGAGACCCAGTACTTC. Residues: CASRSRTGGVAGGETQYF.

The V gene is TRBV18, the J gene TRBJ2-1; D might be TRBD1 (6 bases). V was cut by 2 bases and J by 6 bases, with 17 bases left in between. The germline V gene encodes CDR1 KGHSH and CDR2 LQKENI. CDR3 length: 16 residues. DNA for the CDR3: TGTGCCAGCTCACCAAATCAGGGGCCCAGGGGCAATGAGCAGTTCTTC. This gives the protein CASSPNQGPRGNEQFF.

The V call is TRBV9, the J call TRBJ2-1, with 10 bases identical to TRBD2. Trimming at V came to 0 bases and at J to 7 bases, leaving 16 bases not matched to a gene. Germline values: CDR1 SGDLS, CDR2 YYNGEE. The CDR3 consists of 19 residues. CDR3 residues: CASSVGHWASGRGRNEQFF. The CDR3 DNA reads as TGTGCCAGCAGCGTAGGGCACTGGGCTAGCGGGAGAGGAAGAAATGAGCAGTTCTTC.

The V and J genes are TRBV2 and TRBJ2-5, with 7 bases identical to TRBD2. Per the germline V gene, CDR1 is SNHLY and CDR2 is FYNNEI. V lost 4 bases and J lost 4; bases outside the gene matches: 3. The CDR3 spans 13 residues. The CDR3 DNA follows: TGTGCCAGCAGTGGGGCGGGAGCAGAGACCCAGTACTTC. Translation: CASSGAGAETQYF.

V and J are TRBV7-6 and TRBJ2-1, with D maybe TRBD1 (6 bases). V gave up 1 base and J gave up 8 bases, with 18 bases separating them. The CDR3 totals 16 residues. From germline, CDR1 is SGHVS and CDR2 FNYEAQ. The CDR3, as DNA: TGTGCCAGCAGCTTAGTCATGGGGGCCCATCACTATGAGCAGTTCTTC. Protein sequence: CASSLVMGAHHYEQFF.

This clone has only one observation. The chain uses TRBV10-3 and TRBJ1-2; D not resolved. Per germline, CDR1 ENHRY and CDR2 SYGVKD. The CDR3 contains 12 residues. With 2 bases removed from V and 8 bases from J, the gap between germline ends came to 9 bases. CDR3 DNA: TGTGCCATCAGTGAGCCCCTCGGGGGCTACACCTTC. Its protein is CAISEPLGGYTF.

The V call is TRBV4-2, the J call TRBJ2-7, with D perhaps TRBD2 (6 bases). The CDR3 spans 14 residues. Germline V gene lookup returns CDR1 LGHNA and CDR2 YNFKEQ. V was trimmed by 5 bases and J by 3 bases, leaving 14 bases between them. CDR3 DNA sequence: TGTGCCAGCAGCGTCGGGACTGCAATCTACGAGCAGTACTTC. It encodes CASSVGTAIYEQYF.

The rearrangement links TRBV5-1 to TRBJ2-5; 7 positions match TRBD2. There are 14 residues in the CDR3. Trimming cost V 6 bases and J 3 bases; bases outside gene matches: 8. Germline-derived CDR1 and CDR2 are SGHRS and YFSETQ. CDR3 residues: CASNKGLAEETQYF. DNA for the CDR3: TGCGCCAGCAATAAAGGGCTAGCGGAAGAGACCCAGTACTTC.

V usage is TRBV29-1 and J usage is TRBJ1-2, with 11 bases lining up with TRBD1. Germline CDR1 reads SQVTM; CDR2 reads ANQGSEA. V was pared by 8 bases and J by 8 bases, with 10 bases of the junction left unmatched. This CDR3 spans 13 amino acids. DNA of the CDR3: TGCAGCACTGCTGAGGACAGGGGGCAGGGCTACACCTTC. Its translation: CSTAEDRGQGYTF.

The V and J genes are TRBV2 and TRBJ2-3; maybe TRBD1 (6 bases). Germline lookup yields CDR1 SNHLY and CDR2 FYNNEI. V was trimmed by 6 bases and J by 4 bases, leaving 11 bases between them. The CDR3 covers 13 residues. The CDR3 DNA reads TGTGCCAGCAGAGCCACAGGGTCAGATACGCAGTATTTT. Protein sequence: CASRATGSDTQYF.

The chain couples TRBV6-4 to TRBJ2-3; 16 positions match TRBD2. The ends lost 2 bases at V and 4 bases at J; junction bases unmatched: 15. CDR1 and CDR2 from the germline V gene are MRHNA and SNTAGT. The CDR3 is made up of 21 amino acids. CDR3 loop: CASSDLWPGLAGGSSADTQYF. In DNA, the CDR3 is TGTGCCAGCAGTGACCTTTGGCCGGGACTAGCGGGAGGGTCTAGTGCAGATACGCAGTATTTT.

J is TRBJ1-2 and V is TRBV6-6, with D perhaps matching TRBD1 (5 bases). CDR3 length: 12 residues. Trimming cost V 2 bases and J 10 bases, with 11 bases left between them. CDR1 and CDR2 (germline): MNHNY, SVGAGI (reference sequence). The CDR3 region has the DNA TGTGCCAGCAGTTACGAGAGTGGGGCCTACACCTTC. Its protein is CASSYESGAYTF.

The chain links TRBV7-9 to TRBJ2-7, with D unresolved. Germline V gives CDR1 SEHNR, CDR2 FQNEAQ (reference sequence). The CDR3 totals 11 residues. Trimming cost V 1 base and J 6 bases, with 4 bases left between them. The CDR3 is CASSLDFEQYF. DNA for the CDR3: TGTGCCAGCAGCTTAGACTTCGAGCAGTACTTC.

The V call is TRBV19, the J call TRBJ2-1, with TRBD2 identical over 7 bases. Unmatched junction bases numbered 10, after V lost 9 bases and J lost 2 bases. Germline CDR1 and CDR2: LNHDA and SQIVND (reference sequence). This CDR3 has 15 amino acids. CDR3 protein: CASCRASGPYNEQFF. The CDR3 region has the DNA TGTGCCAGCTGTCGGGCTAGCGGCCCCTACAATGAGCAGTTCTTC.

The rearrangement joins TRBV15 to TRBJ1-1; a possible D gene is TRBD1 (6 bases). This CDR3 contains 17 residues. The germline CDR1 and CDR2 sequences are LNHNV and YYDKDF (reference sequence). Trimming cost V 1 base and J 0 bases, with 15 bases left between them. The CDR3 DNA reads TGTGCCACCAGCAGAGGGTGGAGACAGGCTCTGAACACTGAAGCTTTCTTT. Encoded protein: CATSRGWRQALNTEAFF.

The chain combines TRBV18 with TRBJ1-3, with TRBD1 as a possible D gene (5 bases). Germline loops: CDR1 KGHSH, CDR2 LQKENI. CDR3 length equals 15 residues. V dropped 1 base and J dropped 1 base, with 8 bases sitting between them. The CDR3 nucleotides are TGTGCCAGCTCACCACTGCAGGGTTCTGGAAACACCATATATTTT. As protein: CASSPLQGSGNTIYF.

The V gene is TRBV12-5, the J gene TRBJ1-4; 7 nucleotides line up with TRBD1. The CDR3 covers 15 residues. In germline, CDR1 is LGHNT, CDR2 FRNRAP. The V gene end was trimmed by 1 base and the J gene end by 8 bases; junction bases not matched to a gene: 7. CDR3 nucleotide sequence: TGTGCTAGTGGTTTGGGTAATTCGGGACAGGAAAAACTGTTTTTT. Its translation is CASGLGNSGQEKLFF.

This chain uses TRBV6-1 with TRBJ2-7; 11 bases align to TRBD2. The CDR3 extends over 14 amino acids. The junction had 4 bases not matched to a gene; V was cut back by 6 bases and J by 3 bases. CDR1 and CDR2 (germline): MNHNS, SASEGT. CDR3 protein: CASSAGTSGYEQYV. Written as DNA, the CDR3 is TGTGCCAGCAGCGCCGGGACTAGCGGCTACGAGCAGTACGTC.

V gene TRBV6-5 combines with J gene TRBJ1-1; 11 nucleotides line up with TRBD1. Germline lookup yields CDR1 MNHEY and CDR2 SVGAGI. V trimming: 8 bases; J trimming: 4 bases; junction bases outside the gene matches: 6. This CDR3 comprises 14 residues. The CDR3 is CASGAGTGGTEAFF. CDR3 sequence (DNA): TGTGCCAGCGGTGCGGGGACAGGGGGCACTGAAGCTTTCTTT.

The rearrangement joins TRBV20-1 to TRBJ1-5; a possible D gene is TRBD1 (6 bases). This CDR3 has 11 residues. The germline V gene encodes CDR1 DFQATT and CDR2 SNEGSKA (reference sequence). Trimming shortened V by 0 bases and J by 11 bases, and 8 bases separated the two germline ends. The CDR3 here is CSAREDRSQHF. CDR3 sequence (DNA): TGCAGTGCTAGAGAAGACAGGTCCCAGCATTTT.

The sample holds a few counts of this clone. The J gene is TRBJ2-7, the V gene TRBV5-4; 8 bases align to TRBD1. V lost 4 bases and J lost 6; bases outside the gene matches: 12. The CDR3 covers 15 residues. CDR1 is SGHNT, CDR2 YYREEE, per germline (reference sequence). The CDR3 spells CASSTGQGPRGEQYF. CDR3 nucleotide sequence: TGTGCCAGCAGCACCGGACAGGGCCCAAGGGGCGAGCAGTACTTC.